This T cell receptor (beta chain) is from a study of identical twins. Study conclusions and caveats: Reduced insertions were recorded for abundant cord blood beta clonotypes, with no such pattern in memory repertoires.

After template switching added a universal primer site, the resulting cDNA carried unique molecular identifiers. TCRdb ran MiXCR on the 5' RACE reads and lists one entry per CDR3 protein. The sample records 1.5 million or so distinct CDR3 sequences, under 35% being singletons. Only a few counts were recorded for this clonotype. Its antigen is not identified. The CDR3 loop spans 14 amino acids. V gave up 8 bases and J gave up 0 bases, with 13 bases separating them. Sequenced input: cord blood. The chain is built from TRBV12-3 or TRBV12-4 and TRBJ1-2; possible D gene TRBD1, 6 bases. The sequence came from a newborn girl in good health. The CDR3 DNA is TGTGCCAGCCTAGGTCGGGACACTAACTATGGCTACACCTTC. It codes for CASLGRDTNYGYTF.